One TCR beta chain is described in this entry. The data originate from a study of blood T cell repertoires in COVID-19. Study overall: COVID-19 samples from acute and convalescent phases originated in the United States, Italy and Spain. PBMCs, B-cell-depleted T cells, or T cells were the source of the cDNA or gDNA that made up the material.

The authors' processing: Nucleated cell counts were estimated from reference gene primer amplification. TCRdb's table, derived via immunoSEQ multiplex PCR, lists solely in-frame clones and lacks some. From that table come the V and J calls and clone size; the DNA was used to work out D and trimming. In the table there are 280,000 or so clones, around nine tenths of which are singletons. After removal of 6 bases from V and 4 bases from J, the junction contained 8 bases not matched to a gene. The CDR3 has 16 residues. Germline V gene lookup returns CDR1 SGHAT and CDR2 FQNNGV. The receptor was derived from a woman in her thirties or forties who had recovered from COVID-19. V usage is TRBV11-2 and J usage is TRBJ2-3, with 12 bases fitting TRBD2. The sample comprised PBMCs or T cells enriched from blood (not recorded which). In DNA, the CDR3 is TGTGCCAGCAGGCCAACTAGCGGGAGGTTGGCAGATACGCAGTATTTT. Protein: CASRPTSGRLADTQYF.